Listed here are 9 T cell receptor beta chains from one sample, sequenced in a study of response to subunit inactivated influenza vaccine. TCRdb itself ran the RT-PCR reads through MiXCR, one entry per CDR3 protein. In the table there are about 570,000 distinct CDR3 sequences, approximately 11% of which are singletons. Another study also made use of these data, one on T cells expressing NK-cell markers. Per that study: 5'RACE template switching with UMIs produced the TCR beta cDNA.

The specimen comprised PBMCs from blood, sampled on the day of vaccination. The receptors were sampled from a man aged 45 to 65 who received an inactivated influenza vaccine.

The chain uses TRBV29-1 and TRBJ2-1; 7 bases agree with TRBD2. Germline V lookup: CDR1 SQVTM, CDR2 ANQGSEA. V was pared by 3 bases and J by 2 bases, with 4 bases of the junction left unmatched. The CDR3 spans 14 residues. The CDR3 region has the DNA TGCAGCGTTGAGCTAGCGGCGACCTACAATGAGCAGTTCTTC. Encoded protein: CSVELAATYNEQFF.

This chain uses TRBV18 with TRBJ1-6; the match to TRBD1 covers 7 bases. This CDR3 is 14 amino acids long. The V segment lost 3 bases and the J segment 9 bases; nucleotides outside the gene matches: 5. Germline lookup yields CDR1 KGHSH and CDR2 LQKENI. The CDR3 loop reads CASSPVRTGSPLHF. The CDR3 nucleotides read TGTGCCAGCTCACCTGTACGGACAGGTTCACCCCTCCACTTT.

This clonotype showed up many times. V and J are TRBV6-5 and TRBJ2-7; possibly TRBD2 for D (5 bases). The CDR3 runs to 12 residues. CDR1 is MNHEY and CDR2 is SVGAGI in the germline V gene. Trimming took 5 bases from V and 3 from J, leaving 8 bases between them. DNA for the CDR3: TGTGCCAGCAGTGAAGGAGGCTACGAGCAGTACTTC. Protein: CASSEGGYEQYF.

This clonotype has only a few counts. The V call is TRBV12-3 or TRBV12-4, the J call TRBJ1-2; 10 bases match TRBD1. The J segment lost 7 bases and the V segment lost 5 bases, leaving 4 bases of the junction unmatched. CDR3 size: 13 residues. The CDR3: CASSRQGAAGYTF. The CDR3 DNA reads TGTGCCAGCAGTCGACAGGGGGCGGCTGGCTACACCTTC.

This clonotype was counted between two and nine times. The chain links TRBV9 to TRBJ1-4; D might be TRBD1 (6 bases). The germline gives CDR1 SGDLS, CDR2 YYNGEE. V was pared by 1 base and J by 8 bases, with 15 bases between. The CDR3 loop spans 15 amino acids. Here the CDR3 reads CASSVLTGMGEKLFF. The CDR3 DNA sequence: TGTGCCAGCAGCGTATTGACAGGAATGGGGGAAAAACTGTTTTTT.

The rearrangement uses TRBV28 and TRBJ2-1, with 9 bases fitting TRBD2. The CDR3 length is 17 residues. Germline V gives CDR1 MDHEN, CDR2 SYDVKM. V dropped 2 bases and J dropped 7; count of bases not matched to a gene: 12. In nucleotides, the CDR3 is TGTGCCAGCAGTTTACCCCGGGGGGGCGGGAGGGCGAATGAGCAGTTCTTC. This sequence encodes CASSLPRGGGRANEQFF.

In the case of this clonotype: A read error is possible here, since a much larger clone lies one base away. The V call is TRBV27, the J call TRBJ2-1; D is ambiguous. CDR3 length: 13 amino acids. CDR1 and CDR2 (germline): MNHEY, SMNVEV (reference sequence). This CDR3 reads CAGSPLRYNEQFF. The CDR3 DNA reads TGTGCCGGCAGTCCCCTACGCTACAATGAGCAGTTCTTC.

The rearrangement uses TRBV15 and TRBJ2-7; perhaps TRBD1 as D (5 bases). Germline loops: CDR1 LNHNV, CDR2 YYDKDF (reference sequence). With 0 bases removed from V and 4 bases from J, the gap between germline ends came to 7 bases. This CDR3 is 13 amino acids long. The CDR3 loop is CATSREDIYEQYF. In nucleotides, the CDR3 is TGTGCCACCAGCAGAGAGGACATTTACGAGCAGTACTTC.

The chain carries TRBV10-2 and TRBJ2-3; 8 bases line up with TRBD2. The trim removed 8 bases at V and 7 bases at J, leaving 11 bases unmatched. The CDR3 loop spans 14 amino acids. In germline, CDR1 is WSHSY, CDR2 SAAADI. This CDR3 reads CASGSSGAPNTQYF. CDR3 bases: TGCGCCAGCGGTAGTAGCGGGGCCCCGAATACGCAGTATTTT.